The 9 T cell receptor beta chains below come from one sample, sequenced in a study of type 1 regulatory T cells. TCRdb ran MiXCR on the reads and lists one entry per CDR3 protein. The repertoire consists of about 42,000 distinct CDR3 sequences, with over 9% occurring once and the leading ten covering over 7%. Their antigen targets remain unknown. Sequencing used cultured non-Tr1 T cells, either the whole culture or a sorted T cell fraction (not recorded which). All receptors come from a human donor in good health.

This clonotype has ten or more counts. This chain links TRBV5-1 with TRBJ2-1; 13 bases are a match to TRBD2. Germline assignment: CDR1 SGHRS and CDR2 YFSETQ. The CDR3 consists of 15 residues. Trimming cost V 4 bases and J 10 bases; bases outside gene matches: 8. As DNA, the CDR3 is TGCGCCAGCAGCCCTCGACTAGCGGGAGGAAACGAGCAGTTCTTC. It encodes CASSPRLAGGNEQFF.

V usage is TRBV27 and J usage is TRBJ2-7; D remains ambiguous. The germline CDR1 and CDR2 sequences are MNHEY and SMNVEV (reference sequence). The CDR3 sequence is 13 residues long. V gave up 4 bases and J gave up 0 bases, with 7 bases separating them. The CDR3 protein is CASSSLSSYEQYF. The CDR3 bases are TGTGCCAGCAGTTCCCTGAGCTCCTACGAGCAGTACTTC.

The chain carries TRBV6-1 and TRBJ2-7; TRBD1 is a possible D gene (6 bases). The germline V gene has CDR1 MNHNS and CDR2 SASEGT. V lost 11 bases, J lost 3 bases, and 20 bases lay in between. The CDR3 consists of 14 residues. This CDR3 is CAALQWGLNYEQYF. DNA of the CDR3: TGTGCCGCGCTTCAGTGGGGGCTCAACTACGAGCAGTACTTC.

This clonotype was picked up many times. The rearrangement links TRBV7-9 to TRBJ2-3, with unresolved D. Trimming took 4 bases from V and 6 from J, leaving 14 bases between them. CDR1 SEHNR and CDR2 FQNEAQ come from the germline V gene (reference sequence). The CDR3 is made up of 14 amino acids. The CDR3 protein is CASSWTGPQDTQYF. Written as DNA, the CDR3 is TGTGCCAGCAGCTGGACCGGACCGCAGGATACGCAGTATTTT. Full variable domain (missing parts from reference TRBV7-9 and TRBJ2-3): DTGVSQNPRHKITKRGQNVTFRCDPISEHNRLYWYRQTLGQGPEFLTYFQNEAQLEKSRLLSDRFSAERPKGSFSTLEIQRTEQGDSAMYLCASSWTGPQDTQYFGPGTRLTVL.

This clonotype appeared many times. The J gene is TRBJ1-1, the V gene TRBV3-1, with unresolved D. The germline CDR1 and CDR2 sequences are LGHDT and YNNKEL (reference sequence). Trimming cost V 0 bases and J 9 bases, with 8 bases left between them. CDR3 length: 12 residues. This CDR3 reads CASSQEAAKAFF. Here the CDR3 DNA reads TGTGCCAGCAGCCAAGAGGCGGCAAAAGCTTTCTTT.

This clonotype turned up a few times. The chain carries TRBV5-1 and TRBJ2-2; TRBD1 aligns across 8 bases. Losses at the gene ends were 5 bases for V and 2 bases for J; bases not matched to a gene: 5. Per germline, CDR1 SGHRS and CDR2 YFSETQ. This CDR3 is 15 amino acids long. CDR3 coding DNA: TGCGCCAGCAGTCTCGGGACAGGAAACACCGGGGAGCTGTTTTTT. Translation gives CASSLGTGNTGELFF.

The V gene is TRBV29-1, the J gene TRBJ2-2; D is unclear. Trimming removed 8 bases at V and 5 bases at J, with 6 bases between. The germline CDR1 and CDR2 sequences are SQVTM and ANQGSEA. The CDR3 has 10 amino acids. This chain's CDR3 is CSPKTGELFF. In DNA, the CDR3 is TGCAGCCCAAAGACCGGGGAGCTGTTTTTT.

The chain's CDR3 is CSARTVYGEAFF. The DNA of the CDR3 is TGCAGCGCCCGGACAGTATACGGTGAAGCTTTCTTT. The chain recombines TRBV29-1 with TRBJ1-1; weak D call: TRBD1 (6 bases). V lost 7 bases and J lost 7, with 16 bases in between. The CDR3 is 12 residues long. CDR1 is SQVTM and CDR2 is ANQGSEA in the germline V gene.

The gene calls are TRBV18 and TRBJ1-2; maybe TRBD1 (5 bases). CDR1 is KGHSH and CDR2 is LQKENI in the germline V gene. The ends were cut back, 5 bases at V and 4 bases at J, with 14 bases in the middle. The CDR3 runs to 14 residues. Here the CDR3 reads CASSASDSPYGYTF. The CDR3 region has the DNA TGTGCCAGCTCAGCTTCAGACAGCCCCTATGGCTACACCTTC.